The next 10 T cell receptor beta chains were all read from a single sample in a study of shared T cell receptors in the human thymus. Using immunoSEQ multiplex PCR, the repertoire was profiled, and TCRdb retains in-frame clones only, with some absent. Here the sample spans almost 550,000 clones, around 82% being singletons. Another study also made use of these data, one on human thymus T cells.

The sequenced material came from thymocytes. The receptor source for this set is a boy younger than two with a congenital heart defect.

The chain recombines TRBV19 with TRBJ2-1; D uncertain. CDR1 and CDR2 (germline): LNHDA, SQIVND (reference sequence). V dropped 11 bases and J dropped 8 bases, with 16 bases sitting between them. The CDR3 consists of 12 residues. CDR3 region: CAQIGGDDEQFF. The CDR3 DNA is TGTGCCCAGATAGGCGGAGACGATGAGCAGTTCTTC.

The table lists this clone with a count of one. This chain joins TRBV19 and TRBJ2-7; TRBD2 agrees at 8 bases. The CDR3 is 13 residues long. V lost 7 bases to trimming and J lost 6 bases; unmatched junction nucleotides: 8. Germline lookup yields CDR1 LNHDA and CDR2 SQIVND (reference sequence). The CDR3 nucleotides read TGTGCCAGTATTGGAGCGGGAGTTGGCGAGCAGTACTTC. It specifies CASIGAGVGEQYF.

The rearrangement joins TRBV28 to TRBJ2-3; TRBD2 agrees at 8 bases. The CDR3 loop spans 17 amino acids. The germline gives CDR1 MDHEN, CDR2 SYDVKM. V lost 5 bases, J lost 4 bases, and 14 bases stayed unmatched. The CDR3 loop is CASSPEGSGIRPDTQYF. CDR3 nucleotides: TGTGCCAGCAGTCCCGAGGGTAGCGGGATTCGCCCAGATACGCAGTATTTT.

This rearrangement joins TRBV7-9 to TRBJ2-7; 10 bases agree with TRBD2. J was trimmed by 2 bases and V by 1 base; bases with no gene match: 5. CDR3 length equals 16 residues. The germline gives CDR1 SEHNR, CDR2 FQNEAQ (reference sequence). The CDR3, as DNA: TGTGCCAGCAGCTTAGTCGGACTAGCGGAACCCTACGAGCAGTACTTC. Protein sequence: CASSLVGLAEPYEQYF.

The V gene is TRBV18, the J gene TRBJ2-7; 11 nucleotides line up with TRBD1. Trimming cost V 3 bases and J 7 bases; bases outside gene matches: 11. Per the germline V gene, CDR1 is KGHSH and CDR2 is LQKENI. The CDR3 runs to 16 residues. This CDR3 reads CASSPSAGTGGREQYF. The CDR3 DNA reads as TGTGCCAGCTCACCTTCGGCCGGGACAGGGGGTCGGGAGCAGTACTTC.

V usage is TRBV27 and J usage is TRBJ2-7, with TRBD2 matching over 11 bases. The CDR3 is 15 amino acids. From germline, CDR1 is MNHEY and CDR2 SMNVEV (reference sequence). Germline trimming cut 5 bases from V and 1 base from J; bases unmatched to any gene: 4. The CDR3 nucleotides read TGTGCCAGCAGTCCGGGACTAGCGGAGTCCTACGAGCAGTACTTC. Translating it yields CASSPGLAESYEQYF.

The CDR3 sequence is CASTQREDSYNEQFF. The CDR3 DNA is TGTGCCAGCACCCAACGGGAGGACTCCTACAATGAGCAGTTCTTC. This sequence joins TRBV21-1 and TRBJ2-1; the tabulated D call, TRBD2, remains unverified against the DNA. TRBV21-1 represents a pseudogene. CDR3 length: 15 amino acids.

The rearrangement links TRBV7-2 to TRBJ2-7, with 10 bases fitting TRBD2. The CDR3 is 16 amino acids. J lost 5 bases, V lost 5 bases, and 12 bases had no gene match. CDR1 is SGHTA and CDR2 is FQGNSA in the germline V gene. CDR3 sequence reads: CASSQPLAGDPHEQYF. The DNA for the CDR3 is TGTGCCAGCAGCCAGCCTCTAGCGGGGGACCCGCACGAGCAGTACTTC. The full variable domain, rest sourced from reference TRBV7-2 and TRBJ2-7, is GAGVSQSPSNKVTEKGKDVELRCDPISGHTALYWYRQSLGQGLEFLIYFQGNSAPDKSGLPSDRFSAERTGGSVSTLTIQRTQQEDSAVYLCASSQPLAGDPHEQYFGPGTRLTVT.

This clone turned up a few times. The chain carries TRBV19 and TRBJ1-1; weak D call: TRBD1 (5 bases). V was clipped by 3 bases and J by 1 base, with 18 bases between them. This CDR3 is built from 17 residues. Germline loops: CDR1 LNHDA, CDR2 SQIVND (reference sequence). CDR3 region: CASSIRDAGRENTEAFF. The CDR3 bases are TGTGCCAGTAGTATCCGGGACGCCGGGAGGGAGAACACTGAAGCTTTCTTT. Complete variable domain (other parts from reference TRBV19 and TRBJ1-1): DGGITQSPKYLFRKEGQNVTLSCEQNLNHDAMYWYRQDPGQGLRLIYYSQIVNDFQKGDIAEGYSVSREKKESFPLTVTSAQKNPTAFYLCASSIRDAGRENTEAFFGQGTRLTVV.

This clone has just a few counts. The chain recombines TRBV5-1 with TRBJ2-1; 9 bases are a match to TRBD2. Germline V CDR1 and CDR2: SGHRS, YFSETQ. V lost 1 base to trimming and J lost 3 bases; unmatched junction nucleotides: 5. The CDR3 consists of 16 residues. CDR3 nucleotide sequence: TGCGCCAGCAGCTTGTGGCTAGCGGGAAACTACAATGAGCAGTTCTTC. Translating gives CASSLWLAGNYNEQFF.